These 29 T cell receptor beta chains were all obtained from the same sample, sequenced in a study of OX40 agonist ivuxolimab in advanced cancers. Here immunoSEQ multiplex PCR was the method, and the copy in TCRdb shows in-frame clones only, minus some. The data contain tens of thousands of clones, about 82% of them seen just once; the ten biggest clones take up roughly 27%. The sample was CD4+ or CD8+ T cells sorted from blood, taken in a trial of the OX40 agonist ivuxolimab. These receptors were obtained from an adult with an advanced solid tumor such as melanoma, head and neck, liver or kidney cancer.

The chain couples TRBV28 to TRBJ1-1; D unresolved. The V and J ends lost 1 base and 1 base respectively, with 4 bases between them. Germline V CDR1 and CDR2: MDHEN, SYDVKM. This CDR3 spans 13 amino acids. CDR3 region: CASSLSGNTEAFF. In nucleotides, the CDR3 is TGTGCCAGCAGTTTATCCGGGAACACTGAAGCTTTCTTT. Looking up the rest from reference TRBV28 and TRBJ1-1 gives the full variable domain: DVKVTQSSRYLVKRTGEKVFLECVQDMDHENMFWYRQDPGLGLRLIYFSYDVKMKEKGDIPEGYSVSREKKERFSLILESASTNQTSMYLCASSLSGNTEAFFGQGTRLTVV.

As regards this clone: An end of the junction does not agree with germline; a read error may underlie this. The rearrangement joins TRBV4-2 to TRBJ2-1; the D gene is possibly TRBD2 (6 bases). CDR1 and CDR2 (germline): LGHNA, YNFKEQ. The CDR3 is 16 residues long. The CDR3 bases are TGTGCCAGCAGCCAGGCCGCGGGACCCTCCCACAATGAGCAGTTCTTC. Its protein product is CASSQAAGPSHNEQFF.

This clone is classed as medium-sized (0.01 to 0.1%). The chain has TRBV7-9 and TRBJ2-7; TRBD2 matches 11 bases. The CDR3 has 14 residues. Germline CDR1 SEHNR, CDR2 FQNEAQ (reference sequence). The ends lost 7 bases at V and 7 bases at J; junction bases unmatched: 9. For the CDR3, the DNA is TGTGCCAGCACCTATAGCGGGAGGGCCCAAGAGCAGTACTTC. Its protein is CASTYSGRAQEQYF.

This chain connects TRBV21-1 to TRBJ2-4; TRBD1 is taken as the D call from the table, unchecked against the DNA. TRBV21-1 has pseudogene status. The CDR3 runs 13 residues. The CDR3 sequence is CASSGGPLSFQYF. The DNA for the CDR3 is TGTGCCAGCAGTGGGGGCCCGCTCTCTTTTCAGTACTTC.

The J gene is TRBJ2-1, the V gene TRBV6-5; D is perhaps TRBD2 (5 bases). Germline CDR1 is MNHEY and CDR2 is SVGAGI. The CDR3 runs 15 residues. V was pared by 8 bases and J by 0 bases, with 14 bases between. The CDR3 spells CASQFSGSSYNEQFF. In DNA form, the CDR3 reads TGTGCCAGCCAATTCTCGGGGAGCTCCTACAATGAGCAGTTCTTC.

The chain has TRBV5-5 and TRBJ2-7, with D perhaps TRBD2 (6 bases). CDR3 length: 14 residues. The V gene lost 0 bases and the J gene lost 3 bases, with 10 bases spanning the gap. Per the germline V gene, CDR1 is SGHKS and CDR2 is YYEKEE (reference sequence). This CDR3 is CASSLVAGNYEQYF. The CDR3 region has the DNA TGTGCCAGCAGCTTGGTGGCGGGGAACTACGAGCAGTACTTC. The variable domain in full, with the rest retrieved from reference TRBV5-5 and TRBJ2-7, is DAGVTQSPTHLIKTRGQQVTLRCSPISGHKSVSWYQQVLGQGPQFIFQYYEKEERGRGNFPDRFSARQFPNYSSELNVNALLLGDSALYLCASSLVAGNYEQYFGPGTRLTVT.

The chain has TRBV10-2 and TRBJ1-1; TRBD1 matches at 7 bases. The CDR3 loop spans 14 amino acids. The V segment lost 6 bases and the J segment 0 bases; nucleotides outside the gene matches: 4. The V gene's germline CDR1 is WSHSY and CDR2 SAAADI. CDR3 DNA sequence: TGCGCCAGCAGCCGGGACAGCTTGAACACTGAAGCTTTCTTT. This encodes CASSRDSLNTEAFF.

This clone has just a few counts. This rearrangement joins TRBV9 to TRBJ2-7, with 14 bases that match TRBD2. With V trimmed by 4 bases and J by 2 bases, 2 bases remained unmatched. The CDR3 loop spans 15 amino acids. Germline lookup yields CDR1 SGDLS and CDR2 YYNGEE. This chain's CDR3 is CASSKGLAGAYEQYF. The CDR3 DNA is TGTGCCAGCAGCAAGGGACTAGCGGGAGCCTACGAGCAGTACTTC.

V is TRBV5-1 and J is TRBJ2-6, with a weak D call TRBD1 (6 bases). The CDR3 has 18 amino acids. V dropped 3 bases and J dropped 0 bases, with 16 bases sitting between them. Germline V gives CDR1 SGHRS, CDR2 YFSETQ. This CDR3 reads CASSWGQVQSSGANVLTF. CDR3 nucleotide sequence: TGCGCCAGCAGCTGGGGGCAGGTACAGAGCTCTGGGGCCAACGTCCTGACTTTC.

CDR3 residues: CASSLGQGRAYEQYF. As DNA, the CDR3 is TGTGCCAGCAGCCTAGGACAGGGGCGAGCCTACGAGCAGTACTTC. This sequence joins TRBV5-8 and TRBJ2-7; 9 bases line up with TRBD1. This CDR3 is 15 amino acids long. The trim removed 4 bases at V and 2 bases at J, leaving 7 bases unmatched. The V gene's germline CDR1 is SGHTS and CDR2 YDEGEE.

This rearrangement joins TRBV5-1 to TRBJ1-1; no firm D call. The CDR3 is 14 amino acids. The germline CDR1 and CDR2 sequences are SGHRS and YFSETQ. The ends were cut back, 3 bases at V and 0 bases at J, with 9 bases in the middle. CDR3 protein: CASSWSDLNTEAFF. The DNA of the CDR3 is TGCGCCAGCAGCTGGTCGGATTTGAACACTGAAGCTTTCTTT.

CDR3 sequence: CASSLIGAGNEQFF. In DNA, the CDR3 is TGTGCCAGCAGCTTAATTGGGGCAGGCAATGAGCAGTTCTTC. The chain links TRBV13 to TRBJ2-1; the D gene is possibly TRBD1 (5 bases). V dropped 2 bases and J dropped 6 bases, with 11 bases sitting between them. The CDR3 spans 14 residues. CDR1 PRHDT and CDR2 FYEKMQ come from the germline V gene (reference sequence).

The sample holds a few counts of this clone. The chain combines TRBV25-1 with TRBJ2-6; either TRBD1 or TRBD2 may supply D (5 bases each). The V and J ends lost 7 bases and 2 bases respectively, with 15 bases between them. Germline loops: CDR1 MGHDK, CDR2 SYGVNS. This CDR3 is built from 16 residues. DNA for the CDR3: TGTGCCAGCACGCAGAGCCAGGGACCTGGGGCCAACGTCCTGACTTTC. Its protein is CASTQSQGPGANVLTF.

The genes are TRBV30 and TRBJ2-2; the match to TRBD2 covers 13 bases. The germline V gene has CDR1 GTSNPN and CDR2 SVGIG (reference sequence). V was clipped by 2 bases and J by 0 bases; unmatched bases: 6. The CDR3 spans 18 residues. The CDR3 coding sequence is TGTGCCTGGAGTTTCGGACTAGCGGGAGACGCGAACACCGGGGAGCTGTTTTTT. It yields the protein CAWSFGLAGDANTGELFF.

Written as DNA, the CDR3 is TGTGCCAGCAGGAGGACTGTGAGCGGGGCAGATACGCAGTATTTT. It encodes CASRRTVSGADTQYF. The chain uses TRBV6-1 and TRBJ2-3, with 7 bases aligning to TRBD2. With 6 bases clipped from V and 4 bases from J, the junction kept 10 bases outside the gene matches. CDR1 and CDR2 from the germline V gene are MNHNS and SASEGT. CDR3 length: 15 amino acids.

The rearrangement uses TRBV4-2 and TRBJ2-2; the D gene could be TRBD1 or TRBD2 (5 bases each). V lost 4 bases to trimming and J lost 0 bases, with 12 bases between them. Germline assignment: CDR1 LGHNA and CDR2 YNFKEQ. This CDR3 spans 16 amino acids. The CDR3 bases are TGTGCCAGCAGCCCCCGGGACCGATCGAACACCGGGGAGCTGTTTTTT. This encodes CASSPRDRSNTGELFF.

The J gene is TRBJ2-4, the V gene TRBV11-2; no firm D call. The CDR3 covers 14 residues. Trimming shortened V by 5 bases and J by 7 bases, and 15 bases separated the two germline ends. CDR1 is SGHAT, CDR2 FQNNGV, per germline. The CDR3 DNA reads TGTGCCAGCAGCGTATGGTCCCCACTTAACATTCAGTACTTC. Its protein is CASSVWSPLNIQYF.

This chain connects TRBV28 to TRBJ2-7, with 9 bases that match TRBD2. CDR3 length equals 15 residues. Germline V gene data show CDR1 as MDHEN and CDR2 as SYDVKM. Trimming removed 6 bases from V and 2 bases from J; junction bases left unmatched: 8. CDR3 DNA: TGTGCCAGCAGCCCGGGGAGCGGGAGGCCCTACGAGCAGTACTTC. Encoded protein: CASSPGSGRPYEQYF. The entire variable domain, with the rest obtained from reference TRBV28 and TRBJ2-7, is as follows: DVKVTQSSRYLVKRTGEKVFLECVQDMDHENMFWYRQDPGLGLRLIYFSYDVKMKEKGDIPEGYSVSREKKERFSLILESASTNQTSMYLCASSPGSGRPYEQYFGPGTRLTVT.

The chain joins TRBV28 to TRBJ2-5; D is uncertain. The length of the CDR3 is 12 residues. Germline CDR1 and CDR2: MDHEN and SYDVKM. The germline V and J ends were trimmed by 6 bases and 5 bases, with 10 bases remaining between them. Written as DNA, the CDR3 is TGTGCCAGCAGCATAATGGAGGAGACCCAGTACTTC. Its translation: CASSIMEETQYF.

The chain has TRBV5-6 and TRBJ2-7; 8 bases fit TRBD1. CDR1 is SGHDT and CDR2 is YYEEEE in the germline V gene. CDR3 length equals 15 residues. V lost 1 base, J lost 2 bases, and 5 bases stayed unmatched. The CDR3 sequence: CASSLYWDRTYEQYF. CDR3 DNA sequence: TGTGCCAGCAGCTTGTATTGGGACAGGACCTACGAGCAGTACTTC.

V usage is TRBV29-1 and J usage is TRBJ2-1, with TRBD2 matching 10 bases. This CDR3 is 13 amino acids long. Germline CDR1 reads SQVTM; CDR2 reads ANQGSEA. The trim removed 6 bases at V and 3 bases at J, leaving 2 bases unmatched. The CDR3 reads CSVTSGIYNEQFF. The CDR3 DNA reads TGCAGCGTCACTAGCGGGATCTACAATGAGCAGTTCTTC.

The chain has TRBV5-5 and TRBJ2-7; TRBD2 aligns across 7 bases. Germline assignment: CDR1 SGHKS and CDR2 YYEKEE (reference sequence). Losses at the gene ends were 0 bases for V and 0 bases for J; bases not matched to a gene: 0. CDR3 length: 14 amino acids. CDR3 region: CASSLERGSYEQYF. The DNA for the CDR3 is TGTGCCAGCAGCTTGGAGCGGGGCTCCTACGAGCAGTACTTC.

This chain uses TRBV5-5 with TRBJ1-1, with TRBD1 matching over 9 bases. The V gene's germline CDR1 is SGHKS and CDR2 YYEKEE (reference sequence). The CDR3 contains 15 residues. Trimming cost V 1 base and J 4 bases; bases outside gene matches: 5. In nucleotides, the CDR3 is TGTGCCAGCAGCTTGACAGGGGGCGGTGTCACTGAAGCTTTCTTT. Its translation: CASSLTGGGVTEAFF.

The chain uses TRBV5-6 and TRBJ2-3; D is ambiguous. Germline values: CDR1 SGHDT, CDR2 YYEEEE. The length of the CDR3 is 14 residues. V was shortened by 0 bases and J by 1 base, with 6 bases between the two germline ends. The CDR3, as DNA: TGTGCCAGCAGCTTGGCCCAAGGCACAGATACGCAGTATTTT. Translated: CASSLAQGTDTQYF.

The CDR3 protein is CASSQGNGRALETQYF. The CDR3 coding sequence is TGCGCCAGCAGCCAAGGAAACGGGAGGGCCCTAGAGACCCAGTACTTC. The gene calls are TRBV4-1 and TRBJ2-5, with 8 bases fitting TRBD2. The CDR3 runs 16 residues. CDR1 and CDR2 from the germline V gene are MGHRA and YSYEKL. J gave up 4 bases and V 1 base, and 8 bases lay outside the gene matches.

The chain links TRBV9 to TRBJ2-3; 9 bases agree with TRBD2. Germline loops: CDR1 SGDLS, CDR2 YYNGEE. Germline trimming cut 3 bases from V and 3 bases from J; bases unmatched to any gene: 8. The CDR3 consists of 16 residues. CDR3 residues: CASSDYSGSATDTQYF. The CDR3 region has the DNA TGTGCCAGCAGCGACTATAGCGGGAGCGCGACAGATACGCAGTATTTT.

CDR3: CASSLAARQNIQYF. The CDR3 nucleotides read TGTGCCAGCAGCTTAGCGGCCAGGCAAAACATTCAGTACTTC. This rearrangement joins TRBV13 to TRBJ2-4; D is ambiguous. The germline V and J ends were trimmed by 1 base and 5 bases, with 9 bases remaining between them. There are 14 residues in the CDR3. Looked up from germline, CDR1 is PRHDT and CDR2 is FYEKMQ (reference sequence).

The V call is TRBV5-4, the J call TRBJ2-5; D remains unclear. Between the trimmed V and J ends, which lost 0 bases and 1 base, there was a span of 10 bases. Germline V gene lookup returns CDR1 SGHNT and CDR2 YYREEE (reference sequence). The CDR3 runs 15 residues. The CDR3 DNA reads as TGTGCCAGCAGCTTGGCGGTTTTCTCCCAAGAGACCCAGTACTTC. It translates to CASSLAVFSQETQYF.

The chain employs TRBV5-1 and TRBJ2-5; tentative D call: TRBD1 (6 bases). The CDR3 extends over 15 amino acids. CDR1 is SGHRS, CDR2 YFSETQ, per germline. Trimming removed 1 base from V and 5 bases from J, with 15 bases in between. CDR3 nucleotide sequence: TGCGCCAGCAGCTTGAGGCCAGGGGTTGTGGAGACCCAGTACTTC. Its protein product is CASSLRPGVVETQYF.